This section outlines one T cell receptor (beta chain) sequence together with its context. Its antigen is unidentified. This sample is part of a study of cytomegalovirus exposure and HLA in healthy donors. Overall study findings and caveats: Associated with cytomegalovirus, according to the listing, were some 150 TCR beta chains. V- and J-gene trimming of TCR beta was linked (in a later analysis) to a missense DCLRE1C variant.

It was healthy bone marrow donors who served as donors. Trimming removed 10 bases from V and 0 bases from J; junction bases left unmatched: 17. This CDR3 has 18 amino acids. Germline lookup yields CDR1 LNHDA and CDR2 SQIVND (reference sequence). Both 60 Vbeta primers and 13 Jbeta primers went into the PCR. TCRdb's copy holds only in-frame clones and misses some; the assay was immunoSEQ multiplex PCR. This table holds about 160,000 clones, 68% found once. This TCR was sampled from a woman between 40 and 55 years old in good health and CMV-seropositive. The gene calls are TRBV19 and TRBJ1-3, with 8 bases matching TRBD1. Sequenced sample: PBMCs. CDR3 protein: CATQRGDRLPTSGNTIYF. The CDR3 region has the DNA TGTGCCACCCAAAGAGGGGACAGGCTCCCGACCTCTGGAAACACCATATATTTT.